The sequence of this T cell receptor (beta chain) was determined in a study of T cell repertoires in cytomegalovirus infection. Overall study results and limits: HLA-C-restricted CMV clonotypes gave the most frequent clonotype in two of eight donors.

This clonotype was recorded once. Its antigen remains unknown. Each CDR3 protein gets one entry after TCRdb re-called the reads with MiXCR. The data contain roughly 34,000 distinct CDR3 sequences, over 50% of them seen just once; the ten biggest clones take up roughly 90%. Germline CDR1 PRHDT, CDR2 FYEKMQ (reference sequence). This CDR3 has 14 residues. V lost 1 base, J lost 1 base, and 7 bases lay in between. Here the sequenced sample was CD8+ T cells from cultured PBMCs, taken from culture after CMV antigen stimulation. The gene calls are TRBV13 and TRBJ1-1; D unresolved. The receptor comes from a human donor in good health (CMV status not recorded). Some clones in this sample may be carry-over from other donors' samples. CDR3 nucleotides: TGTGCCAGCAGCTTAGATCAGGAGAACACTGAAGCTTTCTTT. This gives the protein CASSLDQENTEAFF.